Listed here is a single T cell receptor beta chain. Antigen unknown. These data originate in a study of cytomegalovirus exposure and HLA in healthy donors. Measured with immunoSEQ multiplex PCR; TCRdb has only the in-frame clones, and not every one. The profile covers more than 70,000 clones, with about 94% appearing a single time and 0.9% to 1.2% taken by the ten largest. J gave up 3 bases and V 4 bases, and 7 bases lay outside the gene matches. There are 15 residues in the CDR3. The germline V gene has CDR1 LGHNA and CDR2 YNFKEQ. The donors formed part of the approximately 120-subject validation cohort, distinct from the roughly 700-subject first cohort. Study conclusions and caveats: Rarity characterized most TCR sequences, yet some public TCRs appeared in many donors.

The sequenced material came from PBMCs. The genes are TRBV4-2 and TRBJ2-3; 7 nucleotides match TRBD1. The TCR was taken from a young woman in good health and CMV-seronegative. CDR3 protein: CASSPVDRATDTQYF. DNA of the CDR3: TGTGCCAGCAGCCCGGTAGACAGGGCGACAGATACGCAGTATTTT.